These 15 T cell receptor beta chains originate from one sample sequenced in a study of T-cell reconstitution after alpha-beta-depleted transplantation in children. TCRbeta library preparation incorporated unique molecular identifiers. TCRdb used MiXCR to reprocess the PCR reads, holding one entry per CDR3 protein. This sample yields about 490,000 distinct CDR3 sequences, of which under 12% are seen a single time; about 2% belongs to the top ten. The sequenced sample was PBMCs, obtained before TCRalphabeta/CD19-depleted stem cell transplant. All receptors derive from a child aged 2 to 15 with inherited bone marrow failure, due to receive a stem cell transplant.

This clonotype was seen at least ten times. The CDR3, as DNA: TGTGCCAGCAGTTTAGGGGAGTACGAGCAGTACTTC. Its translation: CASSLGEYEQYF. This chain uses TRBV12-3 or TRBV12-4 with TRBJ2-7; possible D gene TRBD2, 5 bases. This CDR3 is 12 amino acids long. The ends were cut back, 1 base at V and 4 bases at J, with 5 bases in the middle.

The genes are TRBV4-1 and TRBJ2-7; the D is unclear. Germline V lookup: CDR1 MGHRA, CDR2 YSYEKL. Trimming stripped 1 base from V and 6 bases from J, with 10 bases between. The CDR3 covers 13 residues. The DNA of the CDR3 is TGCGCCAGCAGCCAAGGTCCTCTGGCCGAGCAGTACTTC. This gives the protein CASSQGPLAEQYF.

This clonotype has ten or more counts. The J gene is TRBJ2-1, the V gene TRBV18; 9 bases line up with TRBD2. CDR3 length: 16 residues. The germline gives CDR1 KGHSH, CDR2 LQKENI. With 3 bases clipped from V and 5 bases from J, the junction kept 8 bases outside the gene matches. CDR3 region: CASSPMAGGYDNEQFF. The CDR3 DNA reads as TGTGCCAGCTCACCTATGGCGGGAGGGTATGACAATGAGCAGTTCTTC. Based on the CDR3 plus reference TRBV18 and TRBJ2-1, the full variable domain is NAGVMQNPRHLVRRRGQEARLRCSPMKGHSHVYWYRQLPEEGLKFMVYLQKENIIDESGMPKERFSAEFPKEGPSILRIQQVVRGDSAAYFCASSPMAGGYDNEQFFGPGTRLTVL.

This clonotype was seen at least ten times. J is TRBJ2-7 and V is TRBV29-1; tentatively, D is TRBD1 (5 bases). The CDR3 sequence is 12 residues long. Trimming removed 6 bases at V and 5 bases at J, with 14 bases between. The germline V gene encodes CDR1 SQVTM and CDR2 ANQGSEA. The CDR3 here is CSVTQGFDEQYF. The CDR3 nucleotides read TGCAGCGTAACCCAGGGTTTCGACGAGCAGTACTTC.

This clonotype was observed at least ten times. The genes are TRBV6-4 and TRBJ2-2, with 8 nucleotides matching TRBD1. The germline CDR1 and CDR2 sequences are MRHNA and SNTAGT. Unmatched junction bases numbered 8, after V lost 5 bases and J lost 3 bases. This CDR3 contains 16 residues. The CDR3 loop reads CASSLSDRGDTGELFF. Here the CDR3 DNA reads TGTGCCAGCAGTTTATCCGACAGGGGAGACACCGGGGAGCTGTTTTTT.

This clonotype was counted a single time. Given a much more abundant clone one base away, this may be a read error. This rearrangement joins TRBV4-3 to TRBJ1-2, with D perhaps matching TRBD1 (5 bases). With 4 bases removed from V and 0 bases from J, the gap between germline ends came to 15 bases. The germline gives CDR1 LGHNA, CDR2 YSLEER. The CDR3 runs to 16 residues. The CDR3 coding sequence is TGCGCCAGCAGCCTATCAGGGACGAATACTAACTATGGCTACACCTTC. Encoded protein: CASSLSGTNTNYGYTF.

At least ten counts were recorded for this clonotype. CDR3 DNA: TGCAGCGTTGAATCCGGTGCAAGTTGGGAGACCCAGTACTTC. It encodes CSVESGASWETQYF. This chain joins TRBV29-1 and TRBJ2-5; D uncertain. V was cut by 2 bases and J by 5 bases, with 15 bases left in between. Germline V gene lookup returns CDR1 SQVTM and CDR2 ANQGSEA. The CDR3 has 14 residues.

J is TRBJ1-1 and V is TRBV20-1, with a weak D call TRBD1 (5 bases). V shed 3 bases and J shed 3 bases, with 8 bases lying between them. Germline V gene lookup returns CDR1 DFQATT and CDR2 SNEGSKA (reference sequence). The CDR3 has 12 amino acids. For the CDR3, the DNA is TGCAGTGCTAGGCCGGGGGACACTGAAGCTTTCTTT. Amino acid sequence: CSARPGDTEAFF.

This clonotype has a count of ten or more. V gene TRBV15 combines with J gene TRBJ2-2; D is possibly TRBD2 (7 bases). This CDR3 contains 15 residues. Germline values: CDR1 LNHNV, CDR2 YYDKDF (reference sequence). V lost 0 bases to trimming and J lost 6 bases, with 11 bases between them. CDR3 protein: CATSRDRGAPGELFF. For the CDR3, the DNA is TGTGCCACCAGCAGAGATCGGGGGGCGCCCGGGGAGCTGTTTTTT.

In its sample, this clonotype was seen many times. J is TRBJ2-1 and V is TRBV6-5; 7 bases are shared with TRBD2. J was trimmed by 8 bases and V by 2 bases; bases with no gene match: 3. From germline, CDR1 is MNHEY and CDR2 SVGAGI. CDR3 size: 13 residues. CDR3 nucleotides: TGTGCCAGCAGTTACGCGGGAGCGGATGAGCAGTTCTTC. It is translated as CASSYAGADEQFF.

This clonotype was counted ten times or more. The chain combines TRBV9 with TRBJ2-3; the D is unclear. Germline V CDR1 and CDR2: SGDLS, YYNGEE. With 4 bases removed from V and 6 bases from J, the gap between germline ends came to 9 bases. This CDR3 comprises 12 residues. The CDR3 region is CASSPSRDTQYF. DNA of the CDR3: TGTGCCAGCAGCCCGTCGCGGGATACGCAGTATTTT.

This clonotype was recorded at least ten times. The genes are TRBV6-2 or TRBV6-3 and TRBJ2-2, with TRBD2 as a possible D gene (6 bases). The V end was cut by 5 bases, the J end by 6 bases, with 13 bases between. The CDR3 consists of 14 residues. From germline, CDR1 is MNHEY and CDR2 SVGEGT. CDR3 coding DNA: TGTGCCAGCAGTCGACTAGTTTCCGCCGGGGAGCTGTTTTTT. This gives the protein CASSRLVSAGELFF.

This clonotype was counted a few times. The chain uses TRBV27 and TRBJ2-3, with 9 bases aligning to TRBD2. The CDR3 has 16 residues. CDR1 and CDR2 from the germline V gene are MNHEY and SMNVEV (reference sequence). V lost 4 bases, J lost 0 bases, and 5 bases stayed unmatched. The CDR3 sequence: CASSYSTSGSTDTQYF. In DNA form, the CDR3 reads TGTGCCAGCAGTTATAGTACTAGCGGGAGCACAGATACGCAGTATTTT.

The chain recombines TRBV24-1 with TRBJ1-5, with unresolved D. Looked up from germline, CDR1 is KGHDR and CDR2 is SFDVKD. The CDR3 is made up of 12 amino acids. Trimming left V 5 bases short and J 3 bases short, with 4 bases between. The CDR3 protein is CATSAPNQPQHF. CDR3 nucleotides: TGTGCCACCAGTGCCCCCAATCAGCCCCAGCATTTT.

The chain uses TRBV5-5 and TRBJ2-2; D could derive from TRBD1 or TRBD2 (5 bases each). CDR3 length equals 16 residues. The germline V and J ends were trimmed by 4 bases and 1 base, with 14 bases remaining between them. Germline V lookup: CDR1 SGHKS, CDR2 YYEKEE (reference sequence). DNA for the CDR3: TGTGCCAGCAGCCGGGACCCAGAAAGGAACACCGGGGAGCTGTTTTTT. Amino acids: CASSRDPERNTGELFF.